This T cell receptor (beta chain) emerged from a study of CD8+CD57+ T cells in acquired aplastic anemia. Study-level background: Each DNA sample taken from sorted CD4+ and CD8+ cells came to approximately 3.3 ug on average. Healthy donor CD4+ cell samples had a mean of around 10 million reads.

Concerning this clonotype: The antigen remains unidentified.

V lost 0 bases to trimming and J lost 1 base, with 3 bases between them. Germline V gene sequence: CDR1 MNHEY, CDR2 SVGEGT. This CDR3 contains 13 residues. The template used for profiling TCR beta VDJ and CDR3 was genomic DNA. From the reads, TCRdb called clonotypes with MiXCR, one entry per CDR3 protein. The sample records roughly 81,000 distinct CDR3 sequences, roughly half being singletons. Study outcomes and limitations: CD8+ Simpson's diversity did not differ significantly between patients and controls. Patients and controls shared twenty-nine CD8+ CDR3 sequences, which appeared highly expressed in patients and within their immunodominant clones.

This chain uses TRBV6-2 or TRBV6-3 with TRBJ1-1; D remains ambiguous. The origin of this receptor is a human donor in good health, serving as a control. Sequencing used sorted CD4+, CD8+, or CD8+CD57+ T cells (not recorded which) from PBMCs. The CDR3, as DNA: TGTGCCAGCAGTTACTCAGAGAACACTGAAGCTTTCTTT. It is translated as CASSYSENTEAFF.